This TCR beta chain comes out of a study of blood T cell repertoires in COVID-19. About the research overall: PBMCs, B-cell-depleted T cells, or T cells were the source of the cDNA or gDNA that made up the material.

In the original analysis: Scientists estimated how many nucleated cells there were by amplifying reference gene primers. Using immunoSEQ multiplex PCR, the repertoire was profiled, and TCRdb retains in-frame clones only, with some absent. That table is the source of V, J and clone size, and D and trimming were worked out from the DNA. The data hold roughly 280,000 clones, with roughly nine tenths observed a single time. In terms of age and location, participants ranged from roughly 18 to 90 years and lived in around 22 US areas. In assigning cohorts, the study relied on participant-reported clinical history. The sequenced material came from PBMCs or T cells enriched from blood (not recorded which). The TCR originated in a woman aged 18-29 years who had recovered from COVID-19.

The CDR3 DNA reads TGTGCCAGCAGCGTGGACAGGGCTGGAAACACCATATATTTT. This translates into CASSVDRAGNTIYF. V gene TRBV5-4 combines with J gene TRBJ1-3; 8 bases align to TRBD1. Trimming cost V 4 bases and J 2 bases; bases outside gene matches: 2. The CDR3 length is 14 residues. Germline assignment: CDR1 SGHNT and CDR2 YYREEE (reference sequence).